This T cell receptor (beta chain) was sequenced in a study of blood T cell repertoires in COVID-19. This CDR3 has 13 amino acids. Per germline, CDR1 MNHEY and CDR2 SVGAGI. The V gene lost 3 bases and the J gene lost 4 bases, with 9 bases spanning the gap. The table came from immunoSEQ multiplex PCR; TCRdb's copy has only in-frame clones and leaves some out. The data show 130,000 to 150,000 clones, 80% to 90% seen once. This rearrangement joins TRBV6-5 to TRBJ2-5, with D perhaps matching TRBD1 (6 bases). The sample consisted of peripheral blood. This receptor was identified in a man between 18 and 29 years old with COVID-19, enrolled during active disease. The CDR3 protein is CASSYIRGETQYF. The CDR3 DNA reads as TGTGCCAGCAGTTATATCAGGGGAGAGACCCAGTACTTC.